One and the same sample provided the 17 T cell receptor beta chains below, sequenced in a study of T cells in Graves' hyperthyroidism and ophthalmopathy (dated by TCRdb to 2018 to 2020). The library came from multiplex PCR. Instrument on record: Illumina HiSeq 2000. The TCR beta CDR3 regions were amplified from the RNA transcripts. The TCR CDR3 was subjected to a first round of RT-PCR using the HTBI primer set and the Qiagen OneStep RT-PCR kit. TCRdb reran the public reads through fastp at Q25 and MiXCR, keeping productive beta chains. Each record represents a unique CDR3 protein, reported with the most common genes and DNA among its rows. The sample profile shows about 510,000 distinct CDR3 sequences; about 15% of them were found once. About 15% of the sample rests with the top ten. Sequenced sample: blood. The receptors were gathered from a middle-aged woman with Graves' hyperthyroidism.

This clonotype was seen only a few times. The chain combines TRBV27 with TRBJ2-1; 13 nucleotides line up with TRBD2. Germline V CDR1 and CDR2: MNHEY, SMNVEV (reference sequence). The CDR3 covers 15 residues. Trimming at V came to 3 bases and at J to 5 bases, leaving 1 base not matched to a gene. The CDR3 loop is CASSFGTSGNNEQFF. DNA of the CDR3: TGTGCCAGCAGTTTTGGGACTAGCGGGAACAATGAGCAGTTCTTC.

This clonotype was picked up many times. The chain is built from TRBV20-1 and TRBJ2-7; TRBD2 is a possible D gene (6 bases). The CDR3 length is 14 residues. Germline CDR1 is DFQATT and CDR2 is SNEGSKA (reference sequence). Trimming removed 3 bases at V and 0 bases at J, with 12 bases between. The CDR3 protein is CSASRGGNSYEQYF. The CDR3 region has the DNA TGCAGTGCTAGCCGTGGCGGGAACTCCTACGAGCAGTACTTC.

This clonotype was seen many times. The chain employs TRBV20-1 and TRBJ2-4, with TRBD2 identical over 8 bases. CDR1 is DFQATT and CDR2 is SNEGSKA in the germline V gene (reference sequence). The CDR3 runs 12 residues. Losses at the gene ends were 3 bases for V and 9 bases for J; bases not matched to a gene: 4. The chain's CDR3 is CSARKLAVIQYF. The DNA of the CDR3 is TGCAGTGCTAGGAAACTAGCGGTCATTCAGTACTTC.

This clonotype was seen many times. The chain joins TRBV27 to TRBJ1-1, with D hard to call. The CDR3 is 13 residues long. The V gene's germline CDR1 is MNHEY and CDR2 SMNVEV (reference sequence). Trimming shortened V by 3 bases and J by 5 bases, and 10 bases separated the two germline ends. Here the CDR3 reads CASSFGMRTEAFF. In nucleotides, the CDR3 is TGTGCCAGCAGTTTCGGTATGCGGACTGAAGCTTTCTTT.

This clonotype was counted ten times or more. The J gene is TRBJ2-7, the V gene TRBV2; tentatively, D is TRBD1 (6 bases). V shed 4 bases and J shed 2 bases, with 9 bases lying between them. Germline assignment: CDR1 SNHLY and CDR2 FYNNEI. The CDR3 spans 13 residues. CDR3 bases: TGTGCCAGCAGTGTATACAGGGCCTACGAGCAGTACTTC. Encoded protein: CASSVYRAYEQYF.

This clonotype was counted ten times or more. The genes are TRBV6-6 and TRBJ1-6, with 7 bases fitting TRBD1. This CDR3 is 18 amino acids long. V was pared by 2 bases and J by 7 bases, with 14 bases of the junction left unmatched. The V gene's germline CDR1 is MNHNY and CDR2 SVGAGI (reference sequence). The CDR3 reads CASSYPQTGIESNSPLHF. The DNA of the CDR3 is TGTGCCAGCAGTTACCCGCAGACAGGGATCGAAAGCAATTCACCCCTCCACTTT.

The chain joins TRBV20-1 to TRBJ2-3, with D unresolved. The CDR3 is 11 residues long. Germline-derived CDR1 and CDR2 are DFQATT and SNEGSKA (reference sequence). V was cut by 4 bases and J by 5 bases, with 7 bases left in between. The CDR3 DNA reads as TGCAGTGCTAAATTTGGAGATACGCAGTATTTT. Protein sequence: CSAKFGDTQYF.

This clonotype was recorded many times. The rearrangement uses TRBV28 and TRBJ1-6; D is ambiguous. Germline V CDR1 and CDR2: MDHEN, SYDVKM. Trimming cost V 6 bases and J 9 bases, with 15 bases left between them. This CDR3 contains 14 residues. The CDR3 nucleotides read TGTGCCAGCAGCCCGGGCCGGCTCGGTTCACCCCTCCACTTT. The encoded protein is CASSPGRLGSPLHF.

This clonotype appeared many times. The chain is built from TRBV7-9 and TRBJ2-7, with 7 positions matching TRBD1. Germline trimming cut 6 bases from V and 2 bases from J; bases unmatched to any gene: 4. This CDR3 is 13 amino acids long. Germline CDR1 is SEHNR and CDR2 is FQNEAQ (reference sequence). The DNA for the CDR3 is TGTGCCAGCAGGGACAGGAATACCTACGAGCAGTACTTC. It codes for CASRDRNTYEQYF.

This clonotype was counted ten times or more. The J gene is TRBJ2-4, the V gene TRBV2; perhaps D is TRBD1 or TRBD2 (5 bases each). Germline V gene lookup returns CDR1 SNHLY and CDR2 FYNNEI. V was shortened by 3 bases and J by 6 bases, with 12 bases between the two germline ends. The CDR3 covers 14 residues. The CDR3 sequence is CASSDETGGNIQYF. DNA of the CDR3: TGTGCCAGCAGTGATGAAACTGGGGGAAACATTCAGTACTTC. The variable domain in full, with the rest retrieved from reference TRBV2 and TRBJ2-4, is EPEVTQTPSHQVTQMGQEVILRCVPISNHLYFYWYRQILGQKVEFLVSFYNNEISEKSEIFDDQFSVERPDGSNFTLKIRSTKLEDSAMYFCASSDETGGNIQYFGAGTRLSVL.

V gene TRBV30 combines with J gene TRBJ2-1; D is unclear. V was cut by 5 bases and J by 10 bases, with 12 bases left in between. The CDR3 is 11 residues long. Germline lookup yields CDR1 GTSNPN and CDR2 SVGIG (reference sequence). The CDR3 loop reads CAWVQGFEQFF. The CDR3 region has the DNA TGTGCCTGGGTGCAAGGTTTCGAGCAGTTCTTC.

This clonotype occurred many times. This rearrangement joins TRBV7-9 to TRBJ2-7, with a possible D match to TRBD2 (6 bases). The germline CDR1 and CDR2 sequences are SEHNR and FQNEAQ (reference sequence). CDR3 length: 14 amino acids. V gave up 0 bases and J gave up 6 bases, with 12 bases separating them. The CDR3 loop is CASSLAEAGGEQYF. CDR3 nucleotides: TGTGCCAGCAGCTTAGCGGAGGCCGGGGGCGAGCAGTACTTC.

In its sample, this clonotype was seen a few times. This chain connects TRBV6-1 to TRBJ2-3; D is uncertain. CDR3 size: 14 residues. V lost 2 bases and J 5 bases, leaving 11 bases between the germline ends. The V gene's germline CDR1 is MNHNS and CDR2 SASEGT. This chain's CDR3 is CASSEIGFRDTQYF. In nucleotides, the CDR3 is TGTGCCAGCAGTGAAATAGGGTTTAGAGATACGCAGTATTTT.

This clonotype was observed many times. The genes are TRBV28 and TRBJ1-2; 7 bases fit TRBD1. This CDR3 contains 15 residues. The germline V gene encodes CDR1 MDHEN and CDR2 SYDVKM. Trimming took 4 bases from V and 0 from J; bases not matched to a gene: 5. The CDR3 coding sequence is TGTGCCAGCAGTTCGGGACAGATAACTAACTATGGCTACACCTTC. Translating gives CASSSGQITNYGYTF.

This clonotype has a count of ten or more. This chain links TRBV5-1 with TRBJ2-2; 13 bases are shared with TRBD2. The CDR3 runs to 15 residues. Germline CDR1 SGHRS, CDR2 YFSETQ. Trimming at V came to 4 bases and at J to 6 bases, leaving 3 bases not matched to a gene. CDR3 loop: CASSDGLAGAGELFF. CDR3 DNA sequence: TGCGCCAGCAGCGACGGACTAGCGGGAGCCGGGGAGCTGTTTTTT.

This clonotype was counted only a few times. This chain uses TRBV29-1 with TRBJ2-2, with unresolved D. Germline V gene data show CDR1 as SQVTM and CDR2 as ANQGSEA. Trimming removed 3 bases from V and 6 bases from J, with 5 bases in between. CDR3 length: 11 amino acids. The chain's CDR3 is CSVELPGELFF. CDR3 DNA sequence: TGCAGCGTTGAGTTGCCCGGGGAGCTGTTTTTT.

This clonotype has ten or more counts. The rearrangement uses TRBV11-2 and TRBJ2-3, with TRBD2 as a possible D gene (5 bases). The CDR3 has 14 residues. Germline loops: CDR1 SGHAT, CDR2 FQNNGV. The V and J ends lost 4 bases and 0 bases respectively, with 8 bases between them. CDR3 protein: CASSSRLSTDTQYF. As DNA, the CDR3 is TGTGCCAGCAGCTCAAGACTAAGCACAGATACGCAGTATTTT.